The present TCR beta chain was sequenced within a study of blood T cell repertoires in COVID-19 (dated by TCRdb to 2018 to 2020). With regard to the full study: Samples covering the acute and convalescent phases of COVID-19 were provided by collaborators in the United States, Italy and Spain. The repertoires were made available in a free public database intended to serve as a resource for research on the immune response to SARS-CoV-2. The samples were drawn from the first 160 participants of the ongoing ImmuneRACE study and from about 1,200 subjects provided by 6 global collaborators. A de-identified subject ID, COVID-19 status, age in years and sex were almost always included in the sample metadata. The prospective study material was composed of cDNA or gDNA derived from T cells, B-cell-depleted T cells, or PBMCs. Deeply sampled blood TCRbeta repertoires from subjects exposed to, actively infected with, or recovered from COVID-19 were included in the dataset. Where available, HLA class I and class II types were taken from metadata supplied by the sample provider and were not determined by assay-based typing. The study at large found these results: The quantity of clinical and demographic metadata differed by source and by participant and was supplied without curation.

Each collaborating institution followed its own protocols to collect whole blood in K2EDTA tubes. For TCRbeta analysis, collaborator samples were shipped as frozen whole blood, as isolated PBMCs, or as DNA extracted from either sample type. CDR1 and CDR2, per the germline V gene (reference sequence), are DFQATT and SNEGSKA. Trimming removed 6 bases from V and 2 bases from J, leaving 4 bases between the germline ends. The CDR3 holds 11 amino acids from the cysteine to the phenylalanine. The only DNA kept is the CDR3, 33 bases in frame from the first base. To note about this clone: The specificity of this receptor is unknown. Per-base qualities were not stored, and no clone one base away is much larger.

TCRbeta CDR3 regions were amplified from genomic DNA using the immunoSEQ Assay, a bias-controlled multiplex PCR. The paper's processing steps were these. The number of nucleated cells in each sample was estimated by amplification of reference gene primers within the assay. To quantify the absolute abundance of each unique TCRbeta CDR3 rearrangement, sequence reads were collapsed and filtered. For each sample, productive Simpson clonality was calculated as the square root of Simpson's diversity index across productive rearrangements. Here the immuneACCESS table is served through TCRdb, limited to in-frame sequences with V and J called. Missing clones are a known gap in these copies; in checked studies unresolved V genes cover under half, and the rest lacks a known reason. V and J calls and clone size are given by that table; D and trimming were obtained from the DNA. This sample holds 250,000 or so clones; approximately 88% were observed only once. The ten largest account for 0.65% to 0.95% of the sample.

The sequenced sample consisted of peripheral blood. The TCR comes from a woman aged 30 to 39 with acute or convalescent COVID-19. The chain couples TRBV20-1 to TRBJ2-2; no D segment can be confidently identified. The CDR3 protein sequence reads: CSALNTGELFF. The sequenced DNA is TGCAGTGCCCTTAACACCGGGGAGCTGTTTTTT.